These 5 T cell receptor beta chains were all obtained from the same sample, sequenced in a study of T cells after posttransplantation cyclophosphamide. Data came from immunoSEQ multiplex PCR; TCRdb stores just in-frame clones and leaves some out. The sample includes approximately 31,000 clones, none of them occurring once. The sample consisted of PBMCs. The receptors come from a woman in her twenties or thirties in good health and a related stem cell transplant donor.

The chain's CDR3 is CASSAPQGSNEKLFF. In nucleotides, the CDR3 is TGTGCCAGCAGCGCACCACAGGGTTCTAATGAAAAACTGTTTTTT. The chain carries TRBV9 and TRBJ1-4; a weak D match, TRBD1 (6 bases). Trimming shortened V by 3 bases and J by 3 bases, and 12 bases separated the two germline ends. The germline V gene encodes CDR1 SGDLS and CDR2 YYNGEE. The CDR3 is 15 amino acids. Full variable domain (rest looked up from reference TRBV9 and TRBJ1-4): DSGVTQTPKHLITATGQRVTLRCSPRSGDLSVYWYQQSLDQGLQFLIQYYNGEERAKGNILERFSAQQFPDLHSELNLSSLELGDSALYFCASSAPQGSNEKLFFGSGTQLSVL.

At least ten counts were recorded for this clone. CDR3 bases: TGTGCCAGCAGCACGACAGCTGGAAACACCATATATTTT. Translated: CASSTTAGNTIYF. The rearrangement links TRBV5-4 to TRBJ1-3, with D perhaps TRBD1 (5 bases). This CDR3 contains 13 residues. V shed 4 bases and J shed 2 bases, with 7 bases lying between them. CDR1 and CDR2 from the germline V gene are SGHNT and YYREEE (reference sequence).

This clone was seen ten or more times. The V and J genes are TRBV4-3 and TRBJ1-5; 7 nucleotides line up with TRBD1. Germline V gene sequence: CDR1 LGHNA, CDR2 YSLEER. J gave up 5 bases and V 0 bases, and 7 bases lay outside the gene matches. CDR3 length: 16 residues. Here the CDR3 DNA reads TGCGCCAGCAGCCAAGAATTGCAGGGGGGCTATCAGCCCCAGCATTTT. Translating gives CASSQELQGGYQPQHF.

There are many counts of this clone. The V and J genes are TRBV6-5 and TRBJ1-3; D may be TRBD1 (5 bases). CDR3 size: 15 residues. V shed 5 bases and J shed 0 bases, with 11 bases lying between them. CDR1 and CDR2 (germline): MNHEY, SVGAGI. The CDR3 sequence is CASSPGGNSGNTIYF. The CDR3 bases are TGTGCCAGCAGTCCCGGGGGGAACTCTGGAAACACCATATATTTT.

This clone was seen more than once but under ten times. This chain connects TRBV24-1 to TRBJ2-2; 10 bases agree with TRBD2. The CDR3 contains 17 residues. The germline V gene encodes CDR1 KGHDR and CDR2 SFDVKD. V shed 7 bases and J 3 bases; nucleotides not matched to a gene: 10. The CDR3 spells CATSPSQLAGDTGELFF. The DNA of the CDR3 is TGTGCCACCAGCCCGTCCCAGCTAGCGGGGGACACCGGGGAGCTGTTTTTT.